This is a list of T cell receptor beta chains from one sample in a study of PD-L1 blockade in urothelial cancer. Assay: immunoSEQ multiplex PCR; the TCRdb copy retains only in-frame clones and omits some. This sample has about 79,000 clones, with just under 85% found just once. This specimen was PBMCs, taken around atezolizumab (anti-PD-L1) treatment. The receptor source for this set is a middle-aged man with urothelial cancer. Each CDR3 is given with its conserved first and last residue. D genes are given only for firm matches.

J gene: TRBJ1-1; D gene: NA; V gene: TRBV11-1; CDR3 DNA: TGTGCCAGCAGCTATCGAGGTTCGGGTGCTTTCTTT; CDR3 protein: CASSYRGSGAFF
J gene: TRBJ2-7; D gene: TRBD2; V gene: TRBV30; CDR3 DNA: TGTGCCTGGGCCAAACTAGCGGGGGCCAGGGAGCAGTACTTC; CDR3 protein: CAWAKLAGAREQYF
J gene: TRBJ2-1; D gene: NA; V gene: TRBV7-2; CDR3 DNA: TGTGCCAGCAGGCCCGATACTGGGGGGTTCCACAATGAGCAGTTCTTC; CDR3 protein: CASRPDTGGFHNEQFF
J gene: TRBJ1-2; D gene: NA; V gene: TRBV28; CDR3 DNA: TGTGCCAGCAGTTTACTAGGTTCCATGGATGGCTACACCTTC; CDR3 protein: CASSLLGSMDGYTF
J gene: TRBJ2-1; D gene: NA; V gene: TRBV20-1; CDR3 DNA: TGCAGTGCTAGAGTCTACGATGAGCAGTTCTTC; CDR3 protein: CSARVYDEQFF
J gene: TRBJ2-3; D gene: TRBD2; V gene: TRBV9; CDR3 DNA: TGTGCCAGCAGCGTAGTCGGGAGGGACACAGATACGCAGTATTTT; CDR3 protein: CASSVVGRDTDTQYF
J gene: TRBJ1-3; D gene: NA; V gene: TRBV5-4; CDR3 DNA: TGTGCCAGCAGTCAAGAGAGCTCTGGAAACACCATATATTTT; CDR3 protein: CASSQESSGNTIYF
J gene: TRBJ1-1; D gene: NA; V gene: TRBV9; CDR3 DNA: TGTGCCAGCAGCGTAGAAGGTCAGGCTACTGAAGCTTTCTTT; CDR3 protein: CASSVEGQATEAFF
J gene: TRBJ2-7; D gene: TRBD2; V gene: TRBV5-3; CDR3 DNA: TGTGCCAGAAGCGTCTGGACTAGCGGGAGGGTTTACGAGCAGTACTTC; CDR3 protein: CARSVWTSGRVYEQYF
J gene: TRBJ1-5; D gene: NA; V gene: TRBV27; CDR3 DNA: TGTGCCAGCAGTTCGACCCTCCAGGGGATGGAACAGCCCCAGCATTTT; CDR3 protein: CASSSTLQGMEQPQHF